A selection of T cell receptor beta chains follows, all from one sample in a study of T cell repertoires in cytomegalovirus infection. TCRdb processed the reads anew with MiXCR; each CDR3 protein has one entry. The table shows roughly 87,000 distinct CDR3 sequences, with approximately 30% occurring only once. Their recognized antigens are unknown. Material: CD8+ T cells from cultured PBMCs, obtained from culture after CMV antigen stimulation. Receptors were obtained from a human donor in good health (CMV status not recorded). Some clones in this sample may be carry-over from other donors' samples. Both conserved end residues are part of each CDR3. The D gene is left open where the match is weak. The size field is filled for only some rows; it gives once, few, many or a size class.

V	D	size	J	CDR3	DNA
TRBV12-3/TRBV12-4	TRBD1	few	TRBJ2-2	CASSYGTGYGELFF	TGTGCCAGCAGTTATGGGACAGGGTACGGGGAGCTGTTTTTT
TRBV27	-	-	TRBJ2-7	CASSLYAGGAYEQYF	TGTGCCAGCAGTTTATATGCTGGGGGGGCTTACGAGCAGTACTTC
TRBV19	-	-	TRBJ1-1	CATEGGSDTEAFF	TGTGCCACCGAGGGGGGTTCGGACACTGAAGCTTTCTTT
TRBV12-3/TRBV12-4	-	many	TRBJ1-5	CASSLSGASNQPQHF	TGTGCCAGCAGTTTATCGGGGGCTAGCAATCAGCCCCAGCATTTT
TRBV24-1	-	many	TRBJ1-2	CATSDGGFDYGYTF	TGTGCCACCAGTGACGGGGGGTTTGACTATGGCTACACCTTC
TRBV7-2	-	many	TRBJ2-3	CASSLNRLATQYF	TGTGCCAGCAGCTTAAATCGCCTAGCTACGCAGTATTTT
TRBV2	-	-	TRBJ1-2	CASRGGVSGYGYTF	TGTGCCAGCAGGGGCGGGGTGAGTGGCTATGGCTACACCTTC
TRBV7-9	-	-	TRBJ2-5	CASSHSSGTWRQTQYF	TGTGCCAGCAGCCACTCCTCCGGGACCTGGCGGCAGACCCAGTACTTC
TRBV7-3	TRBD1	many	TRBJ1-5	CASSRGQGQPQHF	TGTGCCAGCAGCAGGGGGCAGGGCCAGCCCCAGCATTTT
TRBV15	-	many	TRBJ2-2	CATSRVLSNTGELFF	TGTGCCACCAGCAGAGTTCTATCGAACACCGGGGAGCTGTTTTTT
TRBV7-6	-	few	TRBJ2-7	CASSLSEGYEQYF	TGTGCCAGCAGCTTATCGGAGGGCTACGAGCAGTACTTC
TRBV12-3/TRBV12-4	-	-	TRBJ2-7	CASSLWGAYEQYF	TGTGCCAGCAGTTTATGGGGAGCCTACGAGCAGTACTTC
TRBV7-7	TRBD2	-	TRBJ2-3	CASSTGTSGPEGVPDTQYF	TGTGCCAGCAGCACGGGGACTAGCGGACCCGAGGGTGTTCCAGATACGCAGTATTTT
TRBV12-3/TRBV12-4	-	few	TRBJ1-2	CASSFGENPGDYGYTF	TGTGCCAGCAGTTTTGGAGAAAACCCAGGTGACTATGGCTACACCTTC
TRBV7-9	-	few	TRBJ1-2	CASSHRDTGYGYTF	TGTGCCAGCAGCCATCGGGACACTGGTTATGGCTACACCTTC
TRBV7-4	-	-	TRBJ2-3	CASRGLGGPKDTQYF	TGTGCCAGCAGGGGTTTGGGGGGGCCGAAAGATACGCAGTATTTT
TRBV4-1	-	few	TRBJ2-5	CASSHREGGETQYF	TGCGCCAGCAGCCACCGAGAAGGGGGAGAGACCCAGTACTTC
TRBV28	-	few	TRBJ1-6	CASRNEYSYNSPLHF	TGTGCCAGCAGAAATGAGTACTCCTATAATTCACCCCTCCACTTT
TRBV18	TRBD1	many	TRBJ1-2	CASSPQGQRGYGYTF	TGTGCCAGCTCACCACAGGGACAGAGGGGCTATGGCTACACCTTC
TRBV24-1	-	-	TRBJ2-1	CATSPWSSYNEQFF	TGTGCCACCAGTCCCTGGAGCTCCTACAATGAGCAGTTCTTC
TRBV4-1	-	once	TRBJ1-1	CASSQVQGMNTEAFF	TGCGCCAGCAGCCAGGTACAGGGAATGAACACTGAAGCTTTCTTT
TRBV19	-	-	TRBJ2-2	CASSIGFGSGELFF	TGTGCCAGTAGTATCGGATTTGGGTCCGGGGAGCTGTTTTTT
TRBV7-9	TRBD1	-	TRBJ2-3	CASSQTGSSTDTQYF	TGTGCCAGCAGCCAGACAGGGTCAAGCACAGATACGCAGTATTTT
TRBV29-1	-	-	TRBJ1-1	CSFRTANTEAFF	TGCAGCTTCAGGACAGCGAACACTGAAGCTTTCTTT